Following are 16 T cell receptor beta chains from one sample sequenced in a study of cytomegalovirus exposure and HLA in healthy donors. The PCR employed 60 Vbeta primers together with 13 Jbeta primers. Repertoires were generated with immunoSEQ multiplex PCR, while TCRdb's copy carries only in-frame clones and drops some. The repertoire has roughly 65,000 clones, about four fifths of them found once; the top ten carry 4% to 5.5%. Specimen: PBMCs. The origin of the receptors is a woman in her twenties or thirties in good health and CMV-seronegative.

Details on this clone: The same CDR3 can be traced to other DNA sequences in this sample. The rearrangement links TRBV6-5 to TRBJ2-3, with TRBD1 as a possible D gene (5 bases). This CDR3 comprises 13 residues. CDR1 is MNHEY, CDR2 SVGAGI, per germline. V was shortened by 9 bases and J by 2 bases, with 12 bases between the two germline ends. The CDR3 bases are TGTGCCAGTCGTAGGGGCTCCACAGATACGCAGTATTTT. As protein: CASRRGSTDTQYF.

The chain's CDR3 is CASSEDGRHNSYEQYF. DNA for the CDR3: TGTGCCAGCAGTGAAGATGGGAGGCATAACTCCTACGAGCAGTACTTC. The chain couples TRBV6-1 to TRBJ2-7; D is perhaps TRBD2 (6 bases). CDR3 length equals 16 residues. CDR1 is MNHNS, CDR2 SASEGT, per germline. V was trimmed by 1 base and J by 0 bases, leaving 13 bases between them.

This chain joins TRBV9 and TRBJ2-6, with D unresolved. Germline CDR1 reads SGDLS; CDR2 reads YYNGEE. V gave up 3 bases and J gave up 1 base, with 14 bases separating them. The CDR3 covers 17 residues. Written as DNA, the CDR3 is TGTGCCAGCAGCGGGCATGCCTTATCTTCTGGGGCCAACGTCCTGACTTTC. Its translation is CASSGHALSSGANVLTF.

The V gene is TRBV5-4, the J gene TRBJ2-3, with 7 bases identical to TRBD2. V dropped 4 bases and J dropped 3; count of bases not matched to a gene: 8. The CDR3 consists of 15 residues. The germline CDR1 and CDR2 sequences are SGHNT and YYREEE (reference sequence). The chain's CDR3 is CASSQSWRGTDTQYF. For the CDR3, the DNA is TGTGCCAGCAGCCAGTCCTGGCGGGGGACAGATACGCAGTATTTT.

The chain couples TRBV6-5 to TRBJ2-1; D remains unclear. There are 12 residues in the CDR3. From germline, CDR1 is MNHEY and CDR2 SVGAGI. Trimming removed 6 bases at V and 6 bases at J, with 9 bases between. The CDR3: CASRKETNEQFF. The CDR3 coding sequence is TGTGCCAGCAGAAAGGAGACCAATGAGCAGTTCTTC.

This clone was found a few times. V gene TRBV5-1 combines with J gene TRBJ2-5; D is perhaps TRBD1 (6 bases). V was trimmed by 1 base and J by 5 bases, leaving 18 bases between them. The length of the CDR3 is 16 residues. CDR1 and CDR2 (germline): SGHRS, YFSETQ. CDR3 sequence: CASSLWGGTGRETQYF. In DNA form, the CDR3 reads TGCGCCAGCAGCTTGTGGGGCGGAACAGGGCGGGAGACCCAGTACTTC.

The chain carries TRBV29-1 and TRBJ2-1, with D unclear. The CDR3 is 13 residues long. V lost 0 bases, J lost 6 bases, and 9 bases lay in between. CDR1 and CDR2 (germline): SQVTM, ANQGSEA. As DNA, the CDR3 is TGCAGCGTTGAAGATCGAGCCCCCAATGAGCAGTTCTTC. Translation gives CSVEDRAPNEQFF.

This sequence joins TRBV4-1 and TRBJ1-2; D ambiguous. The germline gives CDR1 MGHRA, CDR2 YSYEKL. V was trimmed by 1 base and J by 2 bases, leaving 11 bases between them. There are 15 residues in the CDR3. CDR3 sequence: CASSQGEEWNYGYTF. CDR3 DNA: TGCGCCAGCAGCCAAGGTGAGGAGTGGAACTATGGCTACACCTTC.

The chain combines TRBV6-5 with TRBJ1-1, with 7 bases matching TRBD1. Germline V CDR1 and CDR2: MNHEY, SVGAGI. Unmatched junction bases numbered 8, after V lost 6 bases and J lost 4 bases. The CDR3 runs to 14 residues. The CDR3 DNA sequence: TGTGCCAGCAGGACATACAGGGGTGGCACTGAAGCTTTCTTT. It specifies CASRTYRGGTEAFF.

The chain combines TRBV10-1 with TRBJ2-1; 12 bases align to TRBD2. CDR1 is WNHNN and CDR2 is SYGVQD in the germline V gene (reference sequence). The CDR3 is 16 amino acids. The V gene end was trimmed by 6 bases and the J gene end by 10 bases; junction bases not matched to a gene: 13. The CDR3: CASRQNRLAGVGEQFF. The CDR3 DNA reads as TGCGCCAGCAGGCAAAATCGACTAGCGGGAGTCGGAGAGCAGTTCTTC.

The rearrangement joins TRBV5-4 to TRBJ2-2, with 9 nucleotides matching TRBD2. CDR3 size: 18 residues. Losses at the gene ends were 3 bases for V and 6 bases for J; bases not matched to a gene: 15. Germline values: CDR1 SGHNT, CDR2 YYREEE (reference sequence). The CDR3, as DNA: TGTGCCAGCAGCTACTCCGGGACTAGCAGGGGAATCTCCGGGGAGCTGTTTTTT. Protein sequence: CASSYSGTSRGISGELFF.

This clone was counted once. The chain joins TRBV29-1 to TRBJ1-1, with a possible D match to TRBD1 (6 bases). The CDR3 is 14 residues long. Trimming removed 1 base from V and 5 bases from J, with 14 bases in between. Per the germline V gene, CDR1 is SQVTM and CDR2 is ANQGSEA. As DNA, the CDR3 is TGCAGCGTTGAAGCTCCAGGGGAGAGGACTGAAGCTTTCTTT. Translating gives CSVEAPGERTEAFF.

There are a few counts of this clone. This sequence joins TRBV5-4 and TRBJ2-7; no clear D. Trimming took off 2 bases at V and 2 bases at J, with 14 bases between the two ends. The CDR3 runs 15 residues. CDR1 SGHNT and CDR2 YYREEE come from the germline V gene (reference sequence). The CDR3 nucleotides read TGTGCCAGCAGCTTTCCCGAGACAACAACCTACGAGCAGTACTTC. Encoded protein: CASSFPETTTYEQYF.

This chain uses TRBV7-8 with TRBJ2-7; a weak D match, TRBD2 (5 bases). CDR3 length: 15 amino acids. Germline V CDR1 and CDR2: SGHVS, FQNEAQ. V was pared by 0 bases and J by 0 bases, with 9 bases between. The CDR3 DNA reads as TGTGCCAGCAGCTTAGCCCGGGGAAGCTCCTACGAGCAGTACTTC. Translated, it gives CASSLARGSSYEQYF.

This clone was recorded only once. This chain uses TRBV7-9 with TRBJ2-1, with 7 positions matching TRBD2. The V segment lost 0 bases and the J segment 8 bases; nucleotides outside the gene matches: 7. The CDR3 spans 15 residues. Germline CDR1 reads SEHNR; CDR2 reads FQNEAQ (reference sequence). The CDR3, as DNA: TGTGCCAGCAGCTTAGCGCGCGCGGGAGACTATGAGCAGTTCTTC. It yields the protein CASSLARAGDYEQFF.

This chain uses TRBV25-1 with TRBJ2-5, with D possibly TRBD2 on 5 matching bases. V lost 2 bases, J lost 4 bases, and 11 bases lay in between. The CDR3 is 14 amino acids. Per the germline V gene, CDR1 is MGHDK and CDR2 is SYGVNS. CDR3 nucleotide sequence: TGTGCCAGCAGTGAAAGGGTGGCGGGAGAGACCCAGTACTTC. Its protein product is CASSERVAGETQYF.